The 26 T cell receptor beta chains listed next were all sequenced from one sample in a study of blood T cell repertoires in COVID-19 (dated by TCRdb to 2019 to 2021). The library was made by the immunoSEQ multiplex PCR assay. This is the immuneACCESS table as TCRdb keeps it, with only in-frame sequences that have V and J called. A part of the clones is gone; compared with another copy, unresolved V genes explain less than half, and the rest is unexplained. This sample has a few hundred thousand clones in its table, and roughly 85% of those were observed once. The ten largest clones take up approximately 5.2% of the sample. The material sequenced was PBMCs or T cells enriched from blood (not recorded which). These receptor sequences come from a woman under 40 who had recovered from COVID-19.

This chain joins TRBV27 and TRBJ1-6; D remains unclear. The CDR3 extends over 12 amino acids. Germline V gene lookup returns CDR1 MNHEY and CDR2 SMNVEV (reference sequence). The V end was cut by 4 bases, the J end by 12 bases, with 10 bases between. CDR3 sequence: CASSYTGGPLHF. CDR3 bases: TGTGCCAGCAGTTACACGGGAGGACCCCTCCACTTT.

The genes are TRBV19 and TRBJ1-1, with TRBD1 as a possible D gene (5 bases). The CDR3 contains 15 residues. Germline V gives CDR1 LNHDA, CDR2 SQIVND (reference sequence). V gave up 7 bases and J gave up 1 base, with 16 bases separating them. The CDR3 nucleotides are TGTGCCAGTACCCGAAGGGGTGCCTCGAACACTGAAGCTTTCTTT. Translating it yields CASTRRGASNTEAFF.

This clone was counted once. The chain carries TRBV19 and TRBJ1-6; D is perhaps TRBD1 (5 bases). CDR1 and CDR2 from the germline V gene are LNHDA and SQIVND (reference sequence). The CDR3 contains 15 residues. Trimming removed 2 bases from V and 13 bases from J, with 18 bases in between. CDR3 in DNA: TGTGCCAGTAGTATATCGGCAGGGCCGTTTCGGCCCCTCCACTTT. Its protein is CASSISAGPFRPLHF. Drawing the rest from reference TRBV19 and TRBJ1-6, the complete variable domain is DGGITQSPKYLFRKEGQNVTLSCEQNLNHDAMYWYRQDPGQGLRLIYYSQIVNDFQKGDIAEGYSVSREKKESFPLTVTSAQKNPTAFYLCASSISAGPFRPLHFGNGTRLTVT.

The V gene is TRBV11-2, the J gene TRBJ1-3; D ambiguous. Germline CDR1 is SGHAT and CDR2 is FQNNGV. There are 16 residues in the CDR3. Deletions cut 3 bases from V and 0 bases from J, with 12 bases between. The CDR3 bases are TGTGCCAGCAGCTTGTGGGCCGAATTCTCTGGAAACACCATATATTTT. Translation: CASSLWAEFSGNTIYF. The full variable domain, completed using reference TRBV11-2 and TRBJ1-3, is EAGVAQSPRYKIIEKRQSVAFWCNPISGHATLYWYQQILGQGPKLLIQFQNNGVVDDSQLPKDRFSAERLKGVDSTLKIQPAKLEDSAVYLCASSLWAEFSGNTIYFGEGSWLTVV.

The V gene is TRBV3-1 (or the pseudogene TRBV3-2), the J gene TRBJ1-2, with 7 bases aligning to TRBD1. CDR1 LGHDT and CDR2 YNNKEL come from the germline V gene (reference sequence). CDR3 length: 14 amino acids. Unmatched junction bases numbered 8, after V lost 6 bases and J lost 4 bases. CDR3 protein: CASRRGGLGYGYTF. The CDR3 DNA sequence: TGTGCCAGCAGACGAGGGGGCCTGGGCTATGGCTACACCTTC.

The chain combines TRBV19 with TRBJ1-1; D possibly corresponds to TRBD1 (6 bases). The V gene lost 1 base and the J gene lost 3 bases, with 12 bases spanning the gap. This CDR3 is 15 amino acids long. Germline V gene data show CDR1 as LNHDA and CDR2 as SQIVND (reference sequence). The CDR3 protein is CASSIARDTDTEAFF. CDR3 DNA sequence: TGTGCCAGTAGTATAGCTCGGGACACCGACACTGAAGCTTTCTTT.

CDR3 amino acids: CASSVAGLAGGLDTQYF. The CDR3 coding sequence is TGTGCCAGCAGCGTAGCTGGGCTAGCGGGGGGTCTAGATACGCAGTATTTT. J is TRBJ2-3 and V is TRBV9; 11 bases align to TRBD2. Germline trimming cut 0 bases from V and 5 bases from J; bases unmatched to any gene: 8. CDR3 length: 17 residues. CDR1 is SGDLS and CDR2 is YYNGEE in the germline V gene.

V is TRBV2 and J is TRBJ1-6; the D gene is possibly TRBD1 (6 bases). The CDR3 consists of 17 residues. The germline V and J ends were trimmed by 6 bases and 10 bases, with 25 bases remaining between them. Germline V gene data show CDR1 as SNHLY and CDR2 as FYNNEI. The CDR3 is CASSRTRDTIKHSPLHF. The CDR3 coding sequence is TGTGCCAGCAGCCGAACCCGGGACACCATAAAGCACTCACCCCTCCACTTT.

The V and J genes are TRBV5-4 and TRBJ1-1; D may be TRBD1 (6 bases). CDR3 size: 14 residues. Germline-derived CDR1 and CDR2 are SGHNT and YYREEE (reference sequence). V lost 4 bases and J 4 bases, leaving 14 bases between the germline ends. CDR3 sequence reads: CASSPDSFLTEAFF. CDR3 coding DNA: TGTGCCAGCAGCCCGGACAGCTTTCTCACTGAAGCTTTCTTT. Looking up the rest from reference TRBV5-4 and TRBJ1-1 gives the full variable domain: ETGVTQSPTHLIKTRGQQVTLRCSSQSGHNTVSWYQQALGQGPQFIFQYYREEENGRGNFPPRFSGLQFPNYSSELNVNALELDDSALYLCASSPDSFLTEAFFGQGTRLTVV.

J is TRBJ1-1 and V is TRBV16; tentatively, D is TRBD1 (6 bases). The germline gives CDR1 KGHSY, CDR2 FQNENV. V lost 0 bases and J 5 bases, leaving 13 bases between the germline ends. CDR3 length: 15 amino acids. The CDR3 is CASSQSTRGHTEAFF. In DNA form, the CDR3 reads TGTGCCAGCAGCCAATCGACCAGGGGCCATACTGAAGCTTTCTTT.

The chain is built from TRBV5-6 and TRBJ2-5, with 12 nucleotides matching TRBD1. Germline CDR1 and CDR2: SGHDT and YYEEEE. V shed 5 bases and J 5 bases; nucleotides not matched to a gene: 13. This CDR3 spans 17 amino acids. Here the CDR3 DNA reads TGTGCCAGCAGTTCCAGCCGGGACAGGGGGCAGGGGGAGACCCAGTACTTC. Protein: CASSSSRDRGQGETQYF. Supplemented by reference TRBV5-6 and TRBJ2-5, the full variable domain reads DAGVTQSPTHLIKTRGQQVTLRCSPKSGHDTVSWYQQALGQGPQFIFQYYEEEERQRGNFPDRFSGHQFPNYSSELNVNALLLGDSALYLCASSSSRDRGQGETQYFGPGTRLLVL.

V gene TRBV5-6 combines with J gene TRBJ2-1, with TRBD1 matching over 11 bases. V was clipped by 3 bases and J by 9 bases; unmatched bases: 5. This CDR3 comprises 14 residues. CDR1 and CDR2 from the germline V gene are SGHDT and YYEEEE. The CDR3 here is CASSSDRGLGEQFF. Here the CDR3 DNA reads TGTGCCAGCAGCTCGGACAGGGGGCTCGGTGAGCAGTTCTTC.

This clone was found once. The gene calls are TRBV7-9 and TRBJ1-3, with 10 bases aligning to TRBD1. Germline CDR1 is SEHNR and CDR2 is FQNEAQ (reference sequence). The CDR3 has 16 amino acids. The V segment lost 5 bases and the J segment 0 bases; nucleotides outside the gene matches: 4. CDR3 DNA sequence: TGTGCCAGCAGCGCGAGGGACAGGGGCTCTGGAAACACCATATATTTT. This gives the protein CASSARDRGSGNTIYF.

The chain couples TRBV4-3 to TRBJ1-2; possibly TRBD1 for D (6 bases). Between the trimmed V and J ends, which lost 0 bases and 5 bases, there was a span of 13 bases. The germline V gene encodes CDR1 LGHNA and CDR2 YSLEER. CDR3 length: 15 residues. CDR3 in amino acids: CASSQEAGEWYGYTF. CDR3 DNA: TGCGCCAGCAGCCAAGAGGCAGGGGAATGGTATGGCTACACCTTC.

Written as DNA, the CDR3 is TGTGCCAGCATCCAAGGGGGGGGAGAGACCCAGTACTTC. It specifies CASIQGGGETQYF. The V call is TRBV12-3 or TRBV12-4, the J call TRBJ2-5; D may be TRBD2 (7 bases). CDR3 length equals 13 residues. V was cut by 7 bases and J by 4 bases, with 13 bases left in between.

V usage is TRBV19 and J usage is TRBJ2-3; 7 bases agree with TRBD1. Germline V gene data show CDR1 as LNHDA and CDR2 as SQIVND (reference sequence). Losses at the gene ends were 2 bases for V and 4 bases for J; bases not matched to a gene: 12. This CDR3 has 17 residues. The CDR3 sequence is CASSIIVVRGRADTQYF. In nucleotides, the CDR3 is TGTGCCAGTAGTATAATCGTTGTGAGGGGGCGCGCAGATACGCAGTATTTT.

This chain uses TRBV27 with TRBJ1-5; a possible D gene is TRBD1 (5 bases). This CDR3 contains 14 residues. Deletions cut 2 bases from V and 5 bases from J, with 10 bases between. In germline, CDR1 is MNHEY, CDR2 SMNVEV (reference sequence). The CDR3 region has the DNA TGTGCCAGCAGTTTAGGGGGGTGGGATCAGCCCCAGCATTTT. It translates to CASSLGGWDQPQHF.

The chain combines TRBV29-1 with TRBJ1-2; 11 bases match TRBD1. The CDR3 length is 14 residues. In germline, CDR1 is SQVTM, CDR2 ANQGSEA. Unmatched junction bases numbered 7, after V lost 6 bases and J lost 4 bases. The CDR3 region is CSVGTGGPLYGYTF. CDR3 nucleotides: TGCAGCGTCGGGACAGGGGGACCTCTCTATGGCTACACCTTC.

The J gene is TRBJ1-2, the V gene TRBV1; the D segment call TRBD1 is taken from the table without a DNA check. TRBV1 represents a pseudogene. The CDR3 is 16 residues long. CDR3: CTSSQDYSTANYGYTF. The CDR3 DNA reads TGCACCAGCAGCCAAGATTATTCGACAGCTAACTATGGCTACACCTTC.

The chain recombines TRBV6-5 with TRBJ2-3, with D possibly TRBD1 on 5 matching bases. CDR3 length: 14 amino acids. Trimming stripped 7 bases from V and 7 bases from J, with 18 bases between. Germline V gives CDR1 MNHEY, CDR2 SVGAGI. This CDR3 is CASMGEVRANTQYF. DNA for the CDR3: TGTGCCAGCATGGGTGAGGTCAGGGCTAATACGCAGTATTTT.

This clone has more than one count but fewer than ten. The rearrangement links TRBV10-3 to TRBJ1-1; 8 positions match TRBD1. CDR1 and CDR2 (germline): ENHRY, SYGVKD. The CDR3 has 14 residues. Trimming cost V 4 bases and J 0 bases; bases outside gene matches: 1. CDR3 nucleotide sequence: TGTGCCATCAGTGGGGACAGGATGAACACTGAAGCTTTCTTT. It yields the protein CAISGDRMNTEAFF.

This rearrangement joins TRBV5-4 to TRBJ2-1; unclear D gene. Trimming left V 0 bases short and J 6 bases short, with 4 bases between. In germline, CDR1 is SGHNT, CDR2 YYREEE (reference sequence). The CDR3 sequence is 12 residues long. The CDR3 DNA reads TGTGCCAGCAGCTTGGGAGCCAATGAGCAGTTCTTC. This codes for CASSLGANEQFF.

CDR3 DNA: TGTGCCAGCAGTTTACGAGCCTTTGAAGCTTTCTTT. Protein product: CASSLRAFEAFF. V is TRBV28 and J is TRBJ1-1; D unresolved. The CDR3 runs to 12 residues. The germline gives CDR1 MDHEN, CDR2 SYDVKM. The V and J ends lost 2 bases and 7 bases respectively, with 8 bases between them.

V usage is TRBV6-6 and J usage is TRBJ1-5; D is possibly TRBD1 (6 bases). The length of the CDR3 is 17 residues. The ends were cut back, 5 bases at V and 7 bases at J, with 24 bases in the middle. CDR1 is MNHNY and CDR2 is SVGAGI in the germline V gene (reference sequence). Written as DNA, the CDR3 is TGTGCCAGCAGTCCAAACAGGGTGGGGGTATCAGGGCAGCCCCAGCATTTT. Translating it yields CASSPNRVGVSGQPQHF.

The chain has TRBV15 and TRBJ1-2; TRBD1 agrees at 8 bases. The CDR3 loop spans 17 amino acids. Germline-derived CDR1 and CDR2 are LNHNV and YYDKDF (reference sequence). Losses at the gene ends were 5 bases for V and 8 bases for J; bases not matched to a gene: 19. The CDR3 coding sequence is TGTGCCACCAGCGCGACTCCCGCCAGACAGGGGATAGGGGGCTACACCTTC. It encodes CATSATPARQGIGGYTF.

This clone was seen a few times. The CDR3 sequence: CASSEPEGNQPQHF. The CDR3, as DNA: TGTGCCAGCAGTGAACCTGAGGGAAATCAGCCCCAGCATTTT. The V and J genes are TRBV2 and TRBJ1-5; D remains unclear. Trimming removed 2 bases at V and 4 bases at J, with 9 bases between. CDR3 length equals 14 residues. CDR1 and CDR2 from the germline V gene are SNHLY and FYNNEI.